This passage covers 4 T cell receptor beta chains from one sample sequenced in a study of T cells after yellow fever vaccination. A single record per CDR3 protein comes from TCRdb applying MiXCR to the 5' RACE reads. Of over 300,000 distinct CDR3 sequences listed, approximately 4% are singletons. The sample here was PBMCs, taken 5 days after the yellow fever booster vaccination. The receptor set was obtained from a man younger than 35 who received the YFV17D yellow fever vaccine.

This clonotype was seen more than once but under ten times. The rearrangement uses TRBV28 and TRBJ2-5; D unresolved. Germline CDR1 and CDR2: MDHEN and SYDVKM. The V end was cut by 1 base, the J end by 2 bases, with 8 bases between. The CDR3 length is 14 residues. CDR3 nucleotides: TGTGCCAGCAGTTTATCTCGGATACAAGAGACCCAGTACTTC. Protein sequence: CASSLSRIQETQYF.

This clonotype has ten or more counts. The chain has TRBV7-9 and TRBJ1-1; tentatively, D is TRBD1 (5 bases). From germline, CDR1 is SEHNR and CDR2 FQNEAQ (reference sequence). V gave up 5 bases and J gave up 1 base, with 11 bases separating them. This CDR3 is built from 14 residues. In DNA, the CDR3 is TGTGCCAGCAGCGAGATCGGGGGGAACACTGAAGCTTTCTTT. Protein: CASSEIGGNTEAFF.

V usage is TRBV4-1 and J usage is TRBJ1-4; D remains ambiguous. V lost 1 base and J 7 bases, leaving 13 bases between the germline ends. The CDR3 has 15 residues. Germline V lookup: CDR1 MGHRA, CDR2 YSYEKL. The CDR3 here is CASSQGVGTVEKLFF. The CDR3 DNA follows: TGCGCCAGCAGCCAAGGGGTGGGAACGGTTGAAAAACTGTTTTTT.

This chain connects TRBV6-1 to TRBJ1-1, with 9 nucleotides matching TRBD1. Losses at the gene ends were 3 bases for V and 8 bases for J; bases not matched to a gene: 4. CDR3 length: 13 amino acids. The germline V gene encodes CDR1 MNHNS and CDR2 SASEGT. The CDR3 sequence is CASSDGTGLEAFF. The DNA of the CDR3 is TGTGCCAGCAGTGACGGGACAGGGCTCGAAGCTTTCTTT.